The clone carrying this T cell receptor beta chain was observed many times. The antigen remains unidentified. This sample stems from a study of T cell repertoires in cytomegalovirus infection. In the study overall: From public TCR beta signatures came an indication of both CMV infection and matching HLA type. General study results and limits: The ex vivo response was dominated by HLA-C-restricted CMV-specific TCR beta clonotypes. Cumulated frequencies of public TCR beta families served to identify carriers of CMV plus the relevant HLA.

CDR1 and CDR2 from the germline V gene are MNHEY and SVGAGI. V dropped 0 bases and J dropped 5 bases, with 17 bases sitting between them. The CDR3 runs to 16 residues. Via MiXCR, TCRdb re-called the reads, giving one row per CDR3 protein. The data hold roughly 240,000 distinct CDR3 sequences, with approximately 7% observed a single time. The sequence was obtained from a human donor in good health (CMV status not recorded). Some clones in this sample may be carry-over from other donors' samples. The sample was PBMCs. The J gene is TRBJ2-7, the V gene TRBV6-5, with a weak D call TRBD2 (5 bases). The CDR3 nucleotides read TGTGCCAGCAGTTACTCCGGGGTGTTGCCCCACCACGAGCAGTACTTC. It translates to CASSYSGVLPHHEQYF.